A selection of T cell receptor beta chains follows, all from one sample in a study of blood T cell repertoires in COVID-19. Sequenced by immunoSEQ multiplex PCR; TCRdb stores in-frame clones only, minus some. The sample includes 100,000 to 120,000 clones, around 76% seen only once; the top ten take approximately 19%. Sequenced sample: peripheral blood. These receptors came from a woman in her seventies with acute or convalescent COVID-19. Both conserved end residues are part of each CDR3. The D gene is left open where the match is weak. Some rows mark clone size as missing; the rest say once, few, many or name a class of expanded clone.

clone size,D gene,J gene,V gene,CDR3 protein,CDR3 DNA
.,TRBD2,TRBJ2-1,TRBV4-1,CASSQVDLLAVWNEQFF,TGCGCCAGCAGCCAAGTCGACCTTCTAGCGGTTTGGAATGAGCAGTTCTTC
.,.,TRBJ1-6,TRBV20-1,CSARDGQPLHF,TGCAGTGCGAGGGACGGACAGCCCCTCCACTTT
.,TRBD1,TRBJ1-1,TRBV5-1,CASSPSDRAVTEAFF,TGCGCCAGCAGCCCGTCGGACAGGGCGGTAACTGAAGCTTTCTTT
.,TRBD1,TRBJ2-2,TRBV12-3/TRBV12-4,CASRAGGTGELFF,TGTGCCAGCAGGGCAGGGGGCACCGGGGAGCTGTTTTTT
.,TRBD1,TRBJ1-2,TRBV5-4,CASSLGDRNYGYTF,TGTGCCAGCAGCTTGGGGGACAGAAACTATGGCTACACCTTC
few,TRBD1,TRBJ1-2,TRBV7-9,CASSLEGTGGPFGYTF,TGTGCCAGCAGCTTAGAGGGGACAGGGGGACCGTTCGGCTACACCTTC
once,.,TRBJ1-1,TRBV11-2,CASSLVGRAEAFF,TGTGCCAGCAGCTTAGTGGGGAGGGCTGAAGCTTTCTTT
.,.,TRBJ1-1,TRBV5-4,CASSSGSGTEAFF,TGTGCCAGCAGCTCGGGATCGGGCACTGAAGCTTTCTTT
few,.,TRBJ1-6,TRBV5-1,CASRAGASSYNSPLHF,TGCGCCAGCAGAGCAGGGGCAAGCTCCTATAATTCACCCCTCCACTTT
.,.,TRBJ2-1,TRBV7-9,CASSFYGGDSNEQFF,TGTGCCAGCAGCTTTTACGGGGGGGACAGTAATGAGCAGTTCTTC
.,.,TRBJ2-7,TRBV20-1,CSASLTREQYF,TGCAGTGCTAGCCTGACTCGCGAGCAGTACTTC
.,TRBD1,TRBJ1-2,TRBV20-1,CSASDNRGLNYGYTF,TGCAGTGCTAGTGACAACAGGGGGCTTAACTATGGCTACACCTTC
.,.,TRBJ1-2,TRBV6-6,CASSDGETNYGYTF,TGTGCCAGCAGCGACGGAGAAACAAACTATGGCTACACCTTC
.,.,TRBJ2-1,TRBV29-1,CSVEDPAQRYNEQFF,TGCAGCGTTGAAGACCCCGCGCAGCGGTACAATGAGCAGTTCTTC